The clone carrying this T cell receptor (beta chain) was seen a few times. Its antigen is still unknown. There are 14 residues in the CDR3. Germline CDR1 is MNHEY and CDR2 is SMNVEV (reference sequence). Trimming cost V 5 bases and J 2 bases, with 13 bases left between them. The source of the sample is a study of beta chain features in type 1 diabetes. Investigators reverse transcribed all isolated RNA, so they sequenced expressed TCRB transcripts. Produced via immunoSEQ multiplex PCR; TCRdb's table is partial and in-frame only. Among about 220,000 clones listed, 9.5% to 13% were seen once. Study-wide results and limits: Fewer junction insertions and more nucleotide deletions appeared in type 1 diabetes patients.

What was sequenced was central memory CD4+ T cells from blood. This TCR came from a man aged 18-30 years in good health. This sequence joins TRBV27 and TRBJ2-7; perhaps TRBD2 as D (6 bases). CDR3 in DNA: TGTGCCAGCAGTCGGACCGGGGGAACCTACGAGCAGTACTTC. It yields the protein CASSRTGGTYEQYF.